Each of the 32 T cell receptor beta chains below was sequenced from the same sample in a study of glioma-infiltrating T cells. Amplification of TCR alpha and beta CDR3 regions from RNA used iRepertoire nested multiplex PCR. Each CDR3 protein is one row after TCRdb ran MiXCR on the multiplex PCR reads. The sample shows roughly 350,000 distinct CDR3 sequences, about two fifths of them seen only once. The sample taken for sequencing was glioma tissue, nonneoplastic brain tissue, or PBMCs (not recorded which). The receptors here all came from a human donor with low-grade glioma or glioblastoma, undergoing nonglioma brain surgery, or in good health (not recorded which).

This clonotype was detected a few times. V usage is TRBV7-6 and J usage is TRBJ2-7; perhaps TRBD1 as D (6 bases). The CDR3 consists of 14 residues. Trimming took off 5 bases at V and 2 bases at J, with 13 bases between the two ends. Germline V gene sequence: CDR1 SGHVS, CDR2 FNYEAQ. CDR3 sequence reads: CASSPRGYTYEQYF. CDR3 nucleotides: TGTGCCAGCAGCCCCAGGGGCTATACCTACGAGCAGTACTTC.

This clonotype was detected a few times. The chain has TRBV20-1 and TRBJ2-7; a weak D match, TRBD2 (5 bases). Germline V gene data show CDR1 as DFQATT and CDR2 as SNEGSKA (reference sequence). Trimming pared 2 bases from V and 0 bases from J, leaving 14 bases between. This CDR3 region has 15 residues. The CDR3 DNA reads as TGCAGTGCTAGAAACCCGACTATTAGCTCCTACGAGCAGTACTTC. Translation: CSARNPTISSYEQYF.

The J gene is TRBJ2-1, the V gene TRBV28, with D possibly TRBD2 on 6 matching bases. The CDR3 contains 16 residues. Trimming stripped 4 bases from V and 4 bases from J, with 17 bases between. CDR1 MDHEN and CDR2 SYDVKM come from the germline V gene. The CDR3 sequence is CASSSSYAGRYNEQFF. The CDR3 DNA reads as TGTGCCAGCAGTTCCAGTTATGCGGGACGTTACAATGAGCAGTTCTTC.

A note on this clonotype: The junction differs from germline at one of its ends, possibly a read error. The gene calls are TRBV20-1 and TRBJ1-6; D is unresolved. The CDR3 is 16 residues long. Germline-derived CDR1 and CDR2 are DFQATT and SNEGSKA (reference sequence). The CDR3 reads CSAREWVGSYNSHLHF. CDR3 in DNA: TGCAGTGCTAGAGAGTGGGTTGGTTCCTATAATTCACACCTCCACTTT.

This clonotype has just a few counts. The chain employs TRBV15 and TRBJ2-7; perhaps TRBD1 as D (7 bases). This CDR3 has 14 amino acids. Germline V gene sequence: CDR1 LNHNV, CDR2 YYDKDF (reference sequence). V gave up 3 bases and J gave up 3 bases, with 12 bases separating them. Here the CDR3 DNA reads TGTGCCACCAGCAGGGGGCAGGGGGGCTACGAGCAGTACTTC. Protein sequence: CATSRGQGGYEQYF.

In regard to this clonotype: At one end, the junction sequence differs from germline, possibly due to a read error. V gene TRBV3-1 combines with J gene TRBJ2-1; TRBD1 might be the D (5 bases). This CDR3 is 14 amino acids long. CDR1 is LGHDT, CDR2 YNNKEL, per germline (reference sequence). CDR3 coding DNA: TGTGCCAGCAGCCAAAGGGGCCAAGAGATAAACATATACTTC. Its translation: CASSQRGQEINIYF.

Remarks on this clonotype: A much larger clone differs by one base, so this may be a read error. This sequence joins TRBV6-2 or TRBV6-3 and TRBJ2-1; the D gene is possibly TRBD1 (5 bases). CDR1 is MNHEY, CDR2 SVGEGT, per germline. CDR3 length equals 16 residues. CDR3: CASSYLSGLNYNEEFF. The CDR3 DNA follows: TGTGCCAGCAGTTACTTATCAGGGTTGAATTACAATGAGGAGTTCTTC.

The sample holds many counts of this clonotype. This rearrangement joins TRBV15 to TRBJ1-5; no definite D call. The germline V gene encodes CDR1 LNHNV and CDR2 YYDKDF (reference sequence). The V end lost 5 bases, the J end lost 0 bases, and 14 bases lay between the germline ends. The CDR3 has 16 amino acids. CDR3 region: CATSGSWPYSNQPQHF. The DNA of the CDR3 is TGTGCCACCAGCGGATCATGGCCTTATAGCAATCAGCCCCAGCATTTT.

V gene TRBV20-1 combines with J gene TRBJ2-5; D is tentatively TRBD1 or TRBD2 (6 bases each). Germline-derived CDR1 and CDR2 are DFQATT and SNEGSKA (reference sequence). The CDR3 spans 12 residues. V was pared by 7 bases and J by 2 bases, with 11 bases between. The CDR3 region is CSVGGPQETQYF. In DNA, the CDR3 is TGCAGTGTAGGGGGGCCTCAAGAGACCCAGTACTTC.

Details on this clonotype: This may be a read error, as it is one base from a much larger clone. This rearrangement joins TRBV6-1 to TRBJ2-1; D remains unclear. Germline V gene sequence: CDR1 MNHNS, CDR2 SASEGT. CDR3 length equals 11 residues. V shed 11 bases and J shed 4 bases, with 9 bases lying between them. CDR3 residues: CAGNGYNEQFF. In DNA, the CDR3 is TGTGCCGGCAACGGGTACAATGAGCAGTTCTTC.

This clonotype was seen a handful of times. This chain joins TRBV5-1 and TRBJ1-2; 8 bases are shared with TRBD1. This CDR3 is built from 17 residues. From germline, CDR1 is SGHRS and CDR2 YFSETQ. V shed 3 bases and J 4 bases; nucleotides not matched to a gene: 14. The CDR3 region has the DNA TGCGCCAGCAGCTCTTCGGACAGGGCTCGACATGGCTATGGCTACACCTTC. Its protein is CASSSSDRARHGYGYTF.

The table lists this clonotype with a few counts. The gene calls are TRBV6-5 and TRBJ1-5; perhaps TRBD1 as D (6 bases). Germline V gene sequence: CDR1 MNHEY, CDR2 SVGAGI. V was shortened by 2 bases and J by 4 bases, with 15 bases between the two germline ends. This CDR3 is 16 amino acids long. CDR3 DNA: TGTGCCAGCAGTTACACCAGGGGCCGGGAGAATCAGCCCCAGCATTTT. It codes for CASSYTRGRENQPQHF.

This clonotype has a handful of counts. The chain combines TRBV12-3 or TRBV12-4 with TRBJ1-6; D remains unclear. The ends were cut back, 7 bases at V and 9 bases at J, with 16 bases in the middle. The CDR3 consists of 14 residues. The CDR3 DNA follows: TGTGCCAGCAAGCCACGCCGGTCTCTTTCACCCCTCCACTTT. It is translated as CASKPRRSLSPLHF.

A remark on this clonotype: A much larger clone is a single base away; this may be a read error. The CDR3 protein is CSARGVGLGRRNQPQRF. The DNA for the CDR3 is TGCAGTGCTAGAGGTGTGGGGTTGGGTAGGCGCAATCAGCCCCAGCGTTTT. The chain is built from TRBV20-1 and TRBJ1-5; D unclear. The CDR3 loop spans 17 amino acids. CDR1 DFQATT and CDR2 SNEGSKA come from the germline V gene (reference sequence).

V usage is TRBV7-2 and J usage is TRBJ1-1, with TRBD1 identical over 9 bases. Germline assignment: CDR1 SGHTA and CDR2 FQGNSA. The CDR3 is 17 residues long. The V and J ends lost 5 bases and 6 bases, in that order; junction bases with no gene match: 16. The CDR3: CASSPSGTGIGDAEAFF. DNA for the CDR3: TGTGCCAGCAGCCCCTCCGGGACAGGGATCGGGGACGCTGAAGCTTTCTTT.

Regarding this clonotype: Just one base apart from a much larger clone, this may be a read error. The chain recombines TRBV6-2 or TRBV6-3 with TRBJ2-7, with 7 bases matching TRBD1. The germline V gene has CDR1 MNHEY and CDR2 SVGEGT. This CDR3 is built from 14 residues. The CDR3 spells CASTDREFNYEQHF. The CDR3 DNA sequence: TGTGCCAGCACCGACAGGGAGTTTAACTACGAGCAGCACTTC.

Note on this clonotype: A much larger clone differs by one base, so this may be a read error. The genes are TRBV6-6 and TRBJ2-7; 8 bases line up with TRBD1. Germline CDR1 and CDR2: MNHNY and SVGAGI (reference sequence). The CDR3 loop spans 14 amino acids. V lost 8 bases and J lost 7; bases outside the gene matches: 13. The CDR3 DNA reads TGTGCCAGCTCTGCAGGGGGCTTTAACAATGAGCAGTACTTC. Translation gives CASSAGGFNNEQYF.

To note about this clonotype: Germline and junction disagree at one end, which may indicate a read error. V usage is TRBV2 and J usage is TRBJ1-2; 9 bases align to TRBD1. The CDR3 covers 14 residues. The germline CDR1 and CDR2 sequences are SNHLY and FYNNEI. The CDR3 nucleotides are TGTGCCAGCAGGAGACAGGGGGGGAACTATAGCTACACCTTC. Translated: CASRRQGGNYSYTF. The whole variable domain, filled in from reference TRBV2 and TRBJ1-2, reads EPEVTQTPSHQVTQMGQEVILRCVPISNHLYFYWYRQILGQKVEFLVSFYNNEISEKSEIFDDQFSVERPDGSNFTLKIRSTKLEDSAMYFCASRRQGGNYSYTFGSGTRLTVV.

The V gene is TRBV7-2, the J gene TRBJ2-7, with no clear D. Trimming pared 1 base from V and 2 bases from J, leaving 15 bases between. CDR3 length equals 16 residues. Germline V CDR1 and CDR2: SGHTA, FQGNSA. The chain's CDR3 is CASSLEVNKRAYEQYF. In DNA, the CDR3 is TGTGCCAGCAGCTTAGAGGTCAATAAACGGGCCTACGAGCAGTACTTC.

About this clonotype: A junction end diverges from the germline sequence, so it may reflect a read error. The chain uses TRBV20-1 and TRBJ2-7; D unclear. The CDR3 loop spans 12 amino acids. Germline CDR1 reads DFQATT; CDR2 reads SNEGSKA (reference sequence). CDR3: CSARVSPYERYF. CDR3 nucleotide sequence: TGCAGTGCTAGAGTATCCCCCTACGAGCGGTACTTC.

This clonotype turned up a few times. CDR3 residues: CASSLYDTEAFF. In DNA form, the CDR3 reads TGTGCCAGCAGCTTATATGACACTGAAGCTTTCTTT. The chain has TRBV11-1 and TRBJ1-1; D not certain. Germline CDR1 and CDR2: SGHAT and FQDESV (reference sequence). V dropped 2 bases and J dropped 3 bases, with 4 bases sitting between them. The CDR3 sequence is 12 residues long.

This clonotype was seen a handful of times. The chain has TRBV13 and TRBJ1-1; D is unresolved. Trimming took 4 bases from V and 8 from J, leaving 8 bases between them. CDR1 and CDR2 from the germline V gene are PRHDT and FYEKMQ (reference sequence). This CDR3 comprises 11 residues. CDR3 sequence: CASSSDGEAFF. The CDR3 DNA reads TGTGCCAGCAGCTCCGACGGGGAAGCTTTCTTT.

The rearrangement uses TRBV6-1 and TRBJ1-5; D gene ambiguous. V was trimmed by 2 bases and J by 2 bases, leaving 10 bases between them. Germline CDR1 reads MNHNS; CDR2 reads SASEGT. The CDR3 consists of 15 residues. The chain's CDR3 is CASSEIRARNQPQHF. In nucleotides, the CDR3 is TGTGCCAGCAGTGAAATTAGGGCGCGCAATCAGCCCCAGCATTTT.

This clonotype has a handful of counts. The V call is TRBV4-3, the J call TRBJ1-2; TRBD1 might be the D (5 bases). Germline loops: CDR1 LGHNA, CDR2 YSLEER. V dropped 4 bases and J dropped 2 bases, with 8 bases sitting between them. The CDR3 loop spans 13 amino acids. The chain's CDR3 is CASSPWGNYGYTF. Here the CDR3 DNA reads TGCGCCAGCAGCCCCTGGGGGAACTATGGCTACACCTTC.

In regard to this clonotype: One end of the junction fails to match germline, which may point to a read error. The CDR3: CASSTGDRAKQPKHF. In DNA form, the CDR3 reads TGTGCCAGCAGTACTGGGGACAGGGCAAAACAGCCCAAGCATTTT. The chain is built from TRBV6-2 or TRBV6-3 and TRBJ1-5; the match to TRBD1 covers 9 bases. CDR1 and CDR2 (germline): MNHEY, SVGEGT. This CDR3 is 15 amino acids long.

In its sample, this clonotype was seen a few times. The rearrangement links TRBV28 to TRBJ2-1; D is uncertain. The V end lost 5 bases, the J end lost 1 base, and 12 bases lay between the germline ends. Germline-derived CDR1 and CDR2 are MDHEN and SYDVKM. This CDR3 has 15 amino acids. The CDR3 reads CASSGHSWSYNEQFF. In DNA form, the CDR3 reads TGTGCCAGCAGTGGGCATAGCTGGTCCTACAATGAGCAGTTCTTC.

The rearrangement uses TRBV7-2 and TRBJ2-7, with 7 bases fitting TRBD1. The length of the CDR3 is 14 residues. J lost 6 bases, V lost 2 bases, and 7 bases had no gene match. Germline values: CDR1 SGHTA, CDR2 FQGNSA. The CDR3 spells CASSLRQGFSEQYF. The CDR3 nucleotides read TGTGCCAGCAGCTTAAGACAGGGTTTTTCCGAGCAGTACTTC.

The table lists this clonotype with many counts. This chain joins TRBV15 and TRBJ1-2; D not certain. Germline loops: CDR1 LNHNV, CDR2 YYDKDF (reference sequence). CDR3 length: 13 residues. Trimming left V 1 base short and J 4 bases short, with 7 bases between. CDR3 in amino acids: CATSRVTSYGYTF. CDR3 bases: TGTGCCACCAGCAGAGTTACCAGCTATGGCTACACCTTC.

This chain connects TRBV28 to TRBJ1-1; D perhaps matches TRBD1 (5 bases). Germline assignment: CDR1 MDHEN and CDR2 SYDVKM. The V gene lost 5 bases and the J gene lost 6 bases, with 16 bases spanning the gap. The CDR3 consists of 14 residues. CDR3 nucleotide sequence: TGTGCCAGCAGTCCCCCCAGGGTTCGGTCTGAAGCTTTCTTT. It is translated as CASSPPRVRSEAFF.

This clonotype was seen once. The V call is TRBV7-2, the J call TRBJ1-2, with D perhaps matching TRBD1 (6 bases). The V and J ends lost 7 bases and 8 bases respectively, with 23 bases between them. This CDR3 comprises 15 residues. CDR1 is SGHTA, CDR2 FQGNSA, per germline. This chain's CDR3 is CASTTTTGRAEGYTF. Written as DNA, the CDR3 is TGTGCCAGCACTACAACTACAGGGAGGGCGGAGGGCTACACCTTC.

Concerning this clonotype itself: A much larger clone differs from this one at a single base, so this may be a read error. This sequence joins TRBV28 and TRBJ2-1; no definite D call. V was shortened by 10 bases and J by 6 bases, with 13 bases between the two germline ends. Germline assignment: CDR1 MDHEN and CDR2 SYDVKM. The length of the CDR3 is 12 residues. CDR3 nucleotide sequence: TGTGCCAACGATGGGGTGCGCAATGAGCAGTTCTTC. Its protein is CANDGVRNEQFF.

This clonotype was seen only a few times. The J gene is TRBJ2-5, the V gene TRBV3-1; D may be TRBD2 (5 bases). The V gene's germline CDR1 is LGHDT and CDR2 YNNKEL (reference sequence). The V and J ends lost 0 bases and 1 base respectively, with 9 bases between them. The CDR3 consists of 15 residues. The CDR3 DNA follows: TGTGCCAGCAGCCAAGATGGGAGCCTCCAAGAGACCCAGTACTTC. Its translation is CASSQDGSLQETQYF.